This passage covers 17 T cell receptor beta chains from one sample sequenced in a study of beta chain features in type 1 diabetes. Study results and limitations: In all four CD4+ subsets, TCRB CDR3 length was significantly, moderately reduced in type 1 diabetes.

Of the isolated RNA, all was reverse transcribed, and so the sequenced material was expressed TCRB transcripts. TCRdb keeps only in-frame clones here, not all; method: immunoSEQ multiplex PCR. The sample lists some 290,000 clones, around 15% seen once, with less than 0.02% in the top ten. No antigen has been identified for these receptors. Input material: naive CD4+ T cells from blood. The origin of the receptors is a man aged 25-45 years with type 1 diabetes.

This clone was observed a few times. The chain is built from TRBV27 and TRBJ1-1; no clear D gene. The V gene's germline CDR1 is MNHEY and CDR2 SMNVEV (reference sequence). The CDR3 covers 14 residues. With 2 bases removed from V and 5 bases from J, the gap between germline ends came to 12 bases. CDR3 sequence (DNA): TGTGCCAGCAGTTTACGCAGGCGAGGGACTGAAGCTTTCTTT. Translating gives CASSLRRRGTEAFF.

This rearrangement joins TRBV5-4 to TRBJ2-7, with a possible D match to TRBD1 (5 bases). From germline, CDR1 is SGHNT and CDR2 YYREEE (reference sequence). The V and J ends lost 2 bases and 5 bases respectively, with 20 bases between them. This CDR3 has 16 residues. The CDR3 sequence is CASSLEGSRGAHEQYF. DNA of the CDR3: TGTGCCAGCAGCTTAGAAGGTTCAAGGGGCGCTCACGAGCAGTACTTC.

This sequence joins TRBV30 and TRBJ2-4; 9 bases align to TRBD2. Germline V gives CDR1 GTSNPN, CDR2 SVGIG (reference sequence). V gave up 5 bases and J gave up 7 bases; unmatched junction bases: 12. The CDR3 has 15 amino acids. In DNA, the CDR3 is TGTGCCTGGGCGGCTAGCGGGGTCTATTTCAACATTCAGTACTTC. Protein: CAWAASGVYFNIQYF.

This clone was seen only a few times. As DNA, the CDR3 is TGCAGCGTTCGTATTCGCGACAGGGACCCCGGGAATGAGCAGTTCTTC. Residues: CSVRIRDRDPGNEQFF. The chain couples TRBV29-1 to TRBJ2-1, with TRBD1 matching 7 bases. Germline trimming cut 5 bases from V and 7 bases from J; bases unmatched to any gene: 17. Germline V lookup: CDR1 SQVTM, CDR2 ANQGSEA. The CDR3 spans 16 residues.

J is TRBJ2-3 and V is TRBV14; 8 positions agree with TRBD2. Germline trimming cut 1 base from V and 6 bases from J; bases unmatched to any gene: 6. CDR1 is SGHDN and CDR2 is FVKESK in the germline V gene. This CDR3 contains 15 residues. CDR3 in amino acids: CASSQGLTSEDTQYF. CDR3 nucleotide sequence: TGTGCCAGCAGCCAAGGGTTGACTAGCGAGGATACGCAGTATTTT.

This clone was observed a few times. The chain combines TRBV25-1 with TRBJ1-1, with D possibly being TRBD1 (6 bases). The germline V and J ends were trimmed by 3 bases and 7 bases, with 18 bases remaining between them. The CDR3 spans 15 residues. Germline lookup yields CDR1 MGHDK and CDR2 SYGVNS. The CDR3: CASSDMGARPSEAFF. CDR3 nucleotides: TGTGCCAGCAGTGATATGGGGGCCCGACCAAGTGAAGCTTTCTTT.

The J gene is TRBJ2-5, the V gene TRBV7-9, with TRBD1 identical over 8 bases. Germline values: CDR1 SEHNR, CDR2 FQNEAQ (reference sequence). The CDR3 spans 15 residues. V lost 1 base to trimming and J lost 4 bases; unmatched junction nucleotides: 5. The CDR3 is CASSLGDRNIETQYF. CDR3 coding DNA: TGTGCCAGCAGCTTAGGGGACAGGAATATAGAGACCCAGTACTTC.

The V call is TRBV28, the J call TRBJ2-7, with D perhaps matching TRBD1 (6 bases). Trimming stripped 4 bases from V and 3 bases from J, with 16 bases between. The germline V gene has CDR1 MDHEN and CDR2 SYDVKM. This CDR3 contains 15 residues. This CDR3 reads CASSSPGTYLYEQYF. CDR3 sequence (DNA): TGTGCCAGCAGTTCCCCCGGGACATACCTCTACGAGCAGTACTTC.

This chain joins TRBV27 and TRBJ1-1, with 8 bases identical to TRBD1. V shed 5 bases, J shed 3 bases, and the junction held 5 bases outside the gene matches. There are 14 residues in the CDR3. Germline V gene lookup returns CDR1 MNHEY and CDR2 SMNVEV (reference sequence). The CDR3 loop is CASSVQGAHTEAFF. In DNA form, the CDR3 reads TGTGCCAGCAGTGTCCAGGGGGCACACACTGAAGCTTTCTTT.

The chain combines TRBV5-1 with TRBJ2-3; possibly TRBD2 for D (6 bases). V dropped 2 bases and J dropped 2 bases, with 9 bases sitting between them. CDR1 SGHRS and CDR2 YFSETQ come from the germline V gene. The CDR3 extends over 14 amino acids. DNA of the CDR3: TGCGCCAGCAGCTTCCCGGGAGACACAGATACGCAGTATTTT. Its translation is CASSFPGDTDTQYF.

The chain uses TRBV5-4 and TRBJ2-3; weak D call: TRBD2 (6 bases). Germline values: CDR1 SGHNT, CDR2 YYREEE (reference sequence). This CDR3 spans 16 amino acids. V lost 5 bases, J lost 6 bases, and 22 bases lay in between. The CDR3 loop reads CASSPGLSRATDTQYF. CDR3 DNA: TGTGCCAGCAGTCCGGGACTCTCCCGGGCCACGGATACGCAGTATTTT.

This chain links TRBV7-8 with TRBJ2-2, with D unresolved. Trimming stripped 6 bases from V and 2 bases from J, with 10 bases between. CDR3 length: 14 amino acids. Germline CDR1 is SGHVS and CDR2 is FQNEAQ. CDR3 DNA sequence: TGTGCCAGCAGAGACACAGCTAACACCGGGGAGCTGTTTTTT. It is translated as CASRDTANTGELFF.

The chain couples TRBV7-9 to TRBJ1-5; D unresolved. V lost 4 bases to trimming and J lost 2 bases, with 9 bases between them. In germline, CDR1 is SEHNR, CDR2 FQNEAQ (reference sequence). The CDR3 has 14 amino acids. The CDR3 reads CASSSGSGNQPQHF. CDR3 DNA: TGTGCCAGCAGCTCCGGGTCAGGCAATCAGCCCCAGCATTTT.

This clone came up a few times. This chain connects TRBV5-4 to TRBJ2-7; 8 bases match TRBD1. The CDR3 is 14 amino acids. The V gene's germline CDR1 is SGHNT and CDR2 YYREEE (reference sequence). Unmatched junction bases numbered 8, after V lost 3 bases and J lost 6 bases. Here the CDR3 DNA reads TGTGCCAGCAGCTCCGACAGGGGATGGGGCGAGCAGTACTTC. The encoded protein is CASSSDRGWGEQYF.

Only a few counts were recorded for this clone. The J gene is TRBJ2-7, the V gene TRBV7-2; no reliable D call. V dropped 6 bases and J dropped 4 bases, with 7 bases sitting between them. This CDR3 is 11 amino acids long. Germline V gene lookup returns CDR1 SGHTA and CDR2 FQGNSA. Here the CDR3 DNA reads TGTGCCAGCAGTTTTAGATACGAGCAGTACTTC. Its translation is CASSFRYEQYF.

The V gene is TRBV5-5, the J gene TRBJ2-3, with D maybe TRBD2 (7 bases). Germline V gene sequence: CDR1 SGHKS, CDR2 YYEKEE (reference sequence). V was clipped by 2 bases and J by 0 bases, with 16 bases between them. The CDR3 contains 17 residues. The CDR3 DNA follows: TGTGCCAGCAGCTTCCAACGGGGGGCCTCGAGCACAGATACGCAGTATTTT. Its translation is CASSFQRGASSTDTQYF.

This clone was seen a handful of times. J is TRBJ1-1 and V is TRBV29-1; TRBD1 aligns across 7 bases. This CDR3 comprises 13 residues. V lost 7 bases, J lost 3 bases, and 8 bases stayed unmatched. The germline gives CDR1 SQVTM, CDR2 ANQGSEA. CDR3 protein: CSAAGTVHTEAFF. In DNA form, the CDR3 reads TGCAGCGCCGCCGGGACAGTCCACACTGAAGCTTTCTTT.